The 11 T cell receptor beta chains below were found in one sample sequenced in a study of metastatic and nonmetastatic thyroid tumors. Patients had received no treatment of any kind before thyroid surgery. TCRdb reprocessed the PCR reads via MiXCR. Of some 5,000 clones in the sample, almost 35% are singletons; the top ten hold 25% to 35%. Sequenced: adjacent normal tissue. These receptors came from a male donor with papillary thyroid cancer or a benign thyroid nodule (not recorded which). Some clones in this sample may be carry-over from other donors' samples.

The rearrangement joins TRBV30 to TRBJ1-2, with D possibly TRBD1 on 5 matching bases. The CDR3 runs to 15 residues. CDR1 and CDR2 from the germline V gene are GTSNPN and SVGIG (reference sequence). Trimming pared 0 bases from V and 8 bases from J, leaving 19 bases between. CDR3 loop: CAWSVQRVGGSGYTF. The CDR3 DNA follows: TGTGCCTGGAGTGTACAACGAGTCGGGGGGAGCGGCTACACCTTC.

This rearrangement joins TRBV11-1 to TRBJ1-2; the D is unclear. The germline V gene encodes CDR1 SGHAT and CDR2 FQDESV (reference sequence). V was trimmed by 0 bases and J by 3 bases, leaving 5 bases between them. The CDR3 is 13 residues long. This CDR3 reads CASSLASHYGYTF. As DNA, the CDR3 is TGTGCCAGCAGCTTAGCCTCCCACTATGGCTACACCTTC.

A few counts support this clone. This chain connects TRBV27 to TRBJ1-1; the D is unclear. There are 13 residues in the CDR3. CDR1 is MNHEY, CDR2 SMNVEV, per germline (reference sequence). With 9 bases removed from V and 7 bases from J, the gap between germline ends came to 18 bases. CDR3 DNA sequence: TGTGCCAGAAAGCCCCGGGCGGGCAATGAAGCTTTCTTT. Amino acid sequence: CARKPRAGNEAFF.

This chain connects TRBV20-1 to TRBJ2-2; D perhaps matches TRBD2 (5 bases). Trimming shortened V by 0 bases and J by 11 bases, and 22 bases separated the two germline ends. This CDR3 comprises 16 residues. The V gene's germline CDR1 is DFQATT and CDR2 SNEGSKA (reference sequence). The CDR3, as DNA: TGCAGTGCTAGAGATAGCTCGAGTAGCGCAATGGGAGAGCTGTTTTTT. Protein: CSARDSSSSAMGELFF.

Only a few counts were recorded for this clone. V is TRBV12-3 or TRBV12-4 and J is TRBJ2-2; TRBD1 matches 9 bases. The junction had 8 bases not matched to a gene; V was cut back by 5 bases and J by 4 bases. This CDR3 is built from 16 residues. CDR3: CASSTTGGGLTGELFF. CDR3 nucleotides: TGTGCCAGCAGTACGACAGGGGGAGGGCTCACCGGGGAGCTGTTTTTT.

About this clone: A junction end diverges from the germline sequence, so it may reflect a read error. The rearrangement links TRBV20-1 to TRBJ2-7; D is perhaps TRBD2 (6 bases). The CDR3 covers 12 residues. Germline CDR1 and CDR2: DFQATT and SNEGSKA (reference sequence). The CDR3 DNA is TGCAGTGCTAGGGAGGAGGGCTGCGAGAAGTACTTC. Translated: CSAREEGCEKYF.

This clone ranks as medium-sized (0.01 to 0.1%). V is TRBV5-8 and J is TRBJ1-2, with D tentatively TRBD1 (5 bases). This CDR3 is built from 14 residues. CDR1 SGHTS and CDR2 YDEGEE come from the germline V gene. V shed 3 bases and J shed 8 bases, with 17 bases lying between them. The CDR3 loop is CASSSLRDPRGYTF. The CDR3 region has the DNA TGTGCCAGCAGCTCTCTTAGGGACCCGCGAGGCTACACCTTC.

By share, this clone counts as medium-sized. J is TRBJ2-7 and V is TRBV7-9; D uncertain. The CDR3 has 11 residues. V was shortened by 5 bases and J by 0 bases, with 2 bases between the two germline ends. The germline V gene has CDR1 SEHNR and CDR2 FQNEAQ (reference sequence). As DNA, the CDR3 is TGTGCCAGCAGCCCCTCCTACGAGCAGTACTTC. It encodes CASSPSYEQYF.

The chain joins TRBV20-1 to TRBJ1-1; D is possibly TRBD1 (6 bases). The CDR3 extends over 13 amino acids. V dropped 8 bases and J dropped 5 bases, with 18 bases sitting between them. CDR1 DFQATT and CDR2 SNEGSKA come from the germline V gene (reference sequence). The DNA for the CDR3 is TGCAGTCCGCGCAGGGGTTCAATAACTGAAGCTTTCTTT. Encoded protein: CSPRRGSITEAFF.

The rearrangement links TRBV19 to TRBJ1-2; D perhaps matches TRBD1 (5 bases). Trimming left V 2 bases short and J 3 bases short, with 10 bases between. Germline V lookup: CDR1 LNHDA, CDR2 SQIVND (reference sequence). The CDR3 runs to 14 residues. Here the CDR3 DNA reads TGTGCCAGTAGTATACAGGGATCGGACTATGGCTACACCTTC. It is translated as CASSIQGSDYGYTF.

A note on this clone: The sample contains more than one DNA sequence encoding this CDR3. This chain connects TRBV20-1 to TRBJ2-1; D might be TRBD2 (8 bases). The CDR3 extends over 17 amino acids. CDR1 is DFQATT and CDR2 is SNEGSKA in the germline V gene (reference sequence). The V end was cut by 6 bases, the J end by 7 bases, with 28 bases between. The CDR3 bases are TGCAGTGCCCAGGGGGGTCTCCGAGCGGGAGTGGGTAATGAGCAGTTCTTC. Amino acid sequence: CSAQGGLRAGVGNEQFF.